Presented here are 18 T cell receptor beta chains from one specimen sequenced in a study of identical twins. TCRdb itself ran the 5' RACE reads through MiXCR, one entry per CDR3 protein. The sample carries under 900,000 distinct CDR3 sequences, 9% to 15% recorded once. These data were also reused for a study on yellow fever vaccine responses in identical twins.

Sequencing was carried out using PBMCs. These receptors were taken from a woman in her late teens or twenties in good health.

The chain recombines TRBV6-5 with TRBJ2-3; D call uncertain. This CDR3 has 15 residues. V was clipped by 0 bases and J by 4 bases, with 11 bases between them. Germline values: CDR1 MNHEY, CDR2 SVGAGI. The CDR3 bases are TGTGCCAGCAGTTACTCGACACTATTCCCAGATACGCAGTATTTT. This sequence encodes CASSYSTLFPDTQYF.

This clonotype appeared a few times. V and J are TRBV2 and TRBJ2-1; TRBD2 is a possible D gene (6 bases). CDR1 SNHLY and CDR2 FYNNEI come from the germline V gene. This CDR3 has 15 residues. Trimming stripped 1 base from V and 1 base from J, with 8 bases between. As DNA, the CDR3 is TGTGCCAGCAGTGAAGTGGGAGGTTCCTACAATGAGCAGTTCTTC. Encoded protein: CASSEVGGSYNEQFF.

This clonotype showed up just a few times. V gene TRBV27 combines with J gene TRBJ2-5, with a possible D match to TRBD1 (6 bases). V was clipped by 5 bases and J by 5 bases, with 18 bases between them. This CDR3 region has 15 residues. Germline V gene sequence: CDR1 MNHEY, CDR2 SMNVEV (reference sequence). CDR3 sequence: CASSPRGRGGETQYF. DNA of the CDR3: TGTGCCAGCAGTCCCAGGGGTCGGGGCGGGGAGACCCAGTACTTC.

The genes are TRBV9 and TRBJ2-5; D is uncertain. Looked up from germline, CDR1 is SGDLS and CDR2 is YYNGEE. This CDR3 region has 14 residues. V was pared by 3 bases and J by 2 bases, with 11 bases between. This CDR3 is CASSAGPGQETQYF. The CDR3 region has the DNA TGTGCCAGCAGCGCTGGTCCTGGACAAGAGACCCAGTACTTC. The complete variable domain, with remaining parts taken from reference TRBV9 and TRBJ2-5, reads DSGVTQTPKHLITATGQRVTLRCSPRSGDLSVYWYQQSLDQGLQFLIQYYNGEERAKGNILERFSAQQFPDLHSELNLSSLELGDSALYFCASSAGPGQETQYFGPGTRLLVL.

In this sample, this clonotype turned up a few times. The chain combines TRBV21-1 with TRBJ2-7; TRBD2, the table's D call, lacks a check against the DNA. TRBV21-1 is assigned pseudogene status. The CDR3 contains 17 residues. The CDR3 sequence is CASSKLRLAGDLYEQYV. The CDR3, as DNA: TGTGCCAGCAGCAAATTGCGACTAGCGGGGGACCTCTACGAGCAGTACGTC.

This clonotype was detected only a few times. The chain carries TRBV12-3 or TRBV12-4 and TRBJ2-2; TRBD1 matches at 9 bases. With 5 bases clipped from V and 6 bases from J, the junction kept 7 bases outside the gene matches. The CDR3 is 15 residues long. CDR3 nucleotide sequence: TGTGCCAGCAGTGGGGGACAGGGCTTTGCCGGGGAGCTGTTTTTT. Translated, it gives CASSGGQGFAGELFF.

The V and J genes are TRBV6-2 or TRBV6-3 and TRBJ2-2, with TRBD1 identical over 7 bases. Germline V CDR1 and CDR2: MNHEY, SVGEGT. With V trimmed by 2 bases and J by 8 bases, 11 bases remained unmatched. The CDR3 loop spans 16 amino acids. The CDR3 loop reads CASSYQAQGVKGELFF. CDR3 in DNA: TGTGCCAGCAGTTACCAAGCCCAGGGGGTCAAGGGGGAGCTGTTTTTT.

The rearrangement joins TRBV7-6 to TRBJ1-1; D remains unclear. The germline V and J ends were trimmed by 6 bases and 0 bases, with 11 bases remaining between them. Germline V lookup: CDR1 SGHVS, CDR2 FNYEAQ. CDR3 length: 14 amino acids. CDR3 nucleotides: TGTGCCAGCAGGCCGGACGGCATGAACACTGAAGCTTTCTTT. Its protein product is CASRPDGMNTEAFF.

This clonotype occurred a few times. The gene calls are TRBV5-1 and TRBJ2-1; D is unresolved. CDR3 size: 16 residues. V was pared by 4 bases and J by 7 bases, with 21 bases between. The germline CDR1 and CDR2 sequences are SGHRS and YFSETQ. The CDR3: CASSPMTRSKGNEQFF. The DNA of the CDR3 is TGCGCCAGCAGCCCCATGACACGCTCGAAGGGAAATGAGCAGTTCTTC.

At least ten counts were recorded for this clonotype. The chain links TRBV14 to TRBJ1-1; TRBD1 matches 9 bases. Trimming removed 1 base from V and 4 bases from J; junction bases left unmatched: 4. In germline, CDR1 is SGHDN, CDR2 FVKESK. The CDR3 has 15 amino acids. The chain's CDR3 is CASSQVDRGITEAFF. The CDR3 coding sequence is TGTGCCAGCAGCCAAGTGGACAGGGGCATCACTGAAGCTTTCTTT. The whole variable domain, remainder taken from reference TRBV14 and TRBJ1-1, is EAGVTQFPSHSVIEKGQTVTLRCDPISGHDNLYWYRRVMGKEIKFLLHFVKESKQDESGMPNNRFLAERTGGTYSTLKVQPAELEDSGVYFCASSQVDRGITEAFFGQGTRLTVV.

In this sample, this clonotype turned up a few times. This chain links TRBV25-1 with TRBJ2-3; TRBD2 aligns across 8 bases. V lost 2 bases, J lost 1 base, and 2 bases stayed unmatched. The CDR3 runs to 15 residues. Germline V lookup: CDR1 MGHDK, CDR2 SYGVNS. Here the CDR3 reads CASSENSGGTDTQYF. In DNA form, the CDR3 reads TGTGCCAGCAGTGAAAATAGCGGGGGCACAGATACGCAGTATTTT.

This clonotype was observed a few times. The V gene is TRBV18, the J gene TRBJ1-2; 8 nucleotides align to TRBD1. The V and J ends lost 4 bases and 4 bases, in that order; junction bases with no gene match: 11. The germline V gene has CDR1 KGHSH and CDR2 LQKENI. This CDR3 has 16 amino acids. CDR3 loop: CASSQTSDRERYGYTF. DNA of the CDR3: TGTGCCAGCTCACAAACTTCGGACAGGGAGCGCTATGGCTACACCTTC.

There are a few counts of this clonotype. This rearrangement joins TRBV19 to TRBJ2-2; no clear D. CDR1 and CDR2 (germline): LNHDA, SQIVND (reference sequence). CDR3 size: 18 residues. V was shortened by 4 bases and J by 0 bases, with 18 bases between the two germline ends. CDR3 sequence (DNA): TGTGCCAGTAGTACCCCACCCCGGATAGAGACGAACACCGGGGAGCTGTTTTTT. The encoded protein is CASSTPPRIETNTGELFF.

This chain connects TRBV4-2 to TRBJ2-6; 8 nucleotides match TRBD1. The CDR3 runs 17 residues. CDR1 LGHNA and CDR2 YNFKEQ come from the germline V gene. V lost 1 base and J lost 2; bases outside the gene matches: 4. CDR3 in amino acids: CASSQGTGNTGANVLTF. The CDR3, as DNA: TGTGCCAGCAGCCAAGGGACAGGGAATACTGGGGCCAACGTCCTGACTTTC.

This clonotype has more than one count but fewer than ten. The chain combines TRBV7-8 with TRBJ2-7, with D possibly called TRBD1 or TRBD2 (6 bases each). The germline V gene has CDR1 SGHVS and CDR2 FQNEAQ. This CDR3 has 13 residues. The V gene lost 6 bases and the J gene lost 3 bases, with 12 bases spanning the gap. CDR3 sequence reads: CASRRRGNYEQYF. DNA for the CDR3: TGTGCCAGCAGGAGGAGGGGGAACTACGAGCAGTACTTC.

This sequence joins TRBV11-2 and TRBJ2-1; possible D gene TRBD1, 6 bases. Germline assignment: CDR1 SGHAT and CDR2 FQNNGV. The V and J ends lost 4 bases and 7 bases respectively, with 20 bases between them. This CDR3 has 16 residues. This CDR3 is CASSSIQGSFRNEQFF. The CDR3 nucleotides are TGTGCCAGCAGCTCCATACAGGGTTCATTTAGAAATGAGCAGTTCTTC.

A few counts support this clonotype. The V and J genes are TRBV20-1 and TRBJ1-4; D is perhaps TRBD1 (6 bases). The V gene's germline CDR1 is DFQATT and CDR2 SNEGSKA (reference sequence). The germline V and J ends were trimmed by 3 bases and 0 bases, with 11 bases remaining between them. The CDR3 is 15 amino acids. CDR3 region: CSAREGGSTNEKLFF. Here the CDR3 DNA reads TGCAGTGCTAGGGAGGGGGGATCAACTAATGAAAAACTGTTTTTT.

The gene calls are TRBV5-1 and TRBJ2-2, with D perhaps matching TRBD1 (6 bases). Between the trimmed V and J ends, which lost 5 bases and 0 bases, there was a span of 11 bases. The length of the CDR3 is 15 residues. Germline loops: CDR1 SGHRS, CDR2 YFSETQ. Written as DNA, the CDR3 is TGCGCCAGCAGTCGACAGGATCCGAACACCGGGGAGCTGTTTTTT. This encodes CASSRQDPNTGELFF.